This T cell receptor (beta chain) is from a study of shared clonotypes between healthy human individuals. Naive CD45RA+ and memory CD45RA-negative subsets were split from CD4+ cells. The CDR3 consists of 13 residues. The V gene end was trimmed by 10 bases and the J gene end by 1 base; junction bases not matched to a gene: 6. Germline CDR1 is SNHLY and CDR2 is FYNNEI. Method: immunoSEQ multiplex PCR; TCRdb's copy keeps in-frame clones and lacks some. The sample lists over 150,000 clones, 60% to 75% occurring once. Specimen: memory CD4+ T cells sorted from blood. As to subset: CD45RA-negative fraction. This receptor was taken from a young man in good health. The chain joins TRBV2 to TRBJ2-7, with 8 bases that match TRBD1. The CDR3: CATGQGISYEQYF. The CDR3 nucleotides read TGTGCCACCGGACAGGGTATTTCCTACGAGCAGTACTTC.